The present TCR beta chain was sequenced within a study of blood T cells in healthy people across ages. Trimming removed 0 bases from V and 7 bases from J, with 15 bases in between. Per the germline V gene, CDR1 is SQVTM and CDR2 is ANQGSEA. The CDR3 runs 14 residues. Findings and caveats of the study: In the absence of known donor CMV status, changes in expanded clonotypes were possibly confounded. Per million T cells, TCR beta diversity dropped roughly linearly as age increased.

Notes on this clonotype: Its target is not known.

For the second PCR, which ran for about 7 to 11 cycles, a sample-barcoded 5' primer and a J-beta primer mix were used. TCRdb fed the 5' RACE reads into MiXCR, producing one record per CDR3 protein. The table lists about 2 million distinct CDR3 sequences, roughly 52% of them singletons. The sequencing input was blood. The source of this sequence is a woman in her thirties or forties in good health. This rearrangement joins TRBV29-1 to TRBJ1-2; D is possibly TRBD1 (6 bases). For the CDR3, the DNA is TGCAGCGTTGAAGAACAGGGAACAGACCCTGGCTACACCTTC. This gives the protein CSVEEQGTDPGYTF.